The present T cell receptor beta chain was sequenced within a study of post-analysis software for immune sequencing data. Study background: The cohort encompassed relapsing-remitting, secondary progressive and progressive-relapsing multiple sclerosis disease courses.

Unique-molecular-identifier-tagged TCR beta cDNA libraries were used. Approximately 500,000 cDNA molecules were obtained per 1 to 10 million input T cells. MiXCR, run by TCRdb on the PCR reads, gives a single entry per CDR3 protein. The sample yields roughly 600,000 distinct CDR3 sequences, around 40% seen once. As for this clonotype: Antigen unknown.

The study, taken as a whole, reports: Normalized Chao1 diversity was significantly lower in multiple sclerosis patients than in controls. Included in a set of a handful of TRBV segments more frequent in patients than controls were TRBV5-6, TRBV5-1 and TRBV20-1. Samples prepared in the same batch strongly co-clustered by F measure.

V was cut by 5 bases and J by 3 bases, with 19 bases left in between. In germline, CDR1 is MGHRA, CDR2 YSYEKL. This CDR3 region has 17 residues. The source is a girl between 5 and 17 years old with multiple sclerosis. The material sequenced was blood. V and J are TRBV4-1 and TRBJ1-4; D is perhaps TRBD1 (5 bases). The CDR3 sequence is CASSAPPAGTSNEKLFF. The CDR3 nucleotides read TGCGCCAGCAGCGCCCCCCCCGCCGGGACGTCTAATGAAAAACTGTTTTTT.